The 9 T cell receptor beta chains reported below all come from one sample, sequenced in a study of blood T cells in healthy people across ages. Combining a sample-barcoded 5' primer with a J-beta primer mix, a second PCR ran for roughly 6 to 12 cycles. TCRdb recomputed calls from the 5' RACE reads with MiXCR, one row per CDR3 protein. The table records some 1,800,000 distinct CDR3 sequences, about two fifths of them present only once. Sequenced sample: blood. The receptor source for this set is a human donor in good health.

The CDR3 bases are TGTGCCAGCAGCTTAGTTGGGACAGGGGGTGCCAATGAGCAGTTCTTC. Its translation is CASSLVGTGGANEQFF. The chain links TRBV7-2 to TRBJ2-1, with TRBD1 matching 11 bases. V trimming: 1 base; J trimming: 6 bases; junction bases outside the gene matches: 5. Germline loops: CDR1 SGHTA, CDR2 FQGNSA. The CDR3 length is 16 residues.

In regard to this clonotype: One end of the junction fails to match germline, which may point to a read error. CDR3 region: CAGSLRGSRQGGYEQYF. The DNA for the CDR3 is TGCGCCGGCAGCTTGAGGGGAAGTCGGCAGGGAGGCTACGAGCAGTACTTC. The chain combines TRBV5-1 with TRBJ2-7; D may be TRBD2 (6 bases). The CDR3 contains 17 residues. The germline V gene encodes CDR1 SGHRS and CDR2 YFSETQ.

This clonotype was observed a handful of times. V and J are TRBV5-1 and TRBJ1-2, with 7 nucleotides matching TRBD1. Germline V gene data show CDR1 as SGHRS and CDR2 as YFSETQ. The V and J ends lost 4 bases and 4 bases, in that order; junction bases with no gene match: 10. This CDR3 comprises 15 residues. The CDR3 spells CASSPLTGDAYGYTF. The CDR3 DNA sequence: TGCGCCAGCAGCCCGCTAACAGGGGATGCCTATGGCTACACCTTC.

V is TRBV5-1 and J is TRBJ2-3; TRBD1 matches 10 bases. The germline gives CDR1 SGHRS, CDR2 YFSETQ. J gave up 4 bases and V 4 bases, and 9 bases lay outside the gene matches. The CDR3 has 16 residues. The CDR3 loop reads CASSPRDRGGADTQYF. The CDR3 DNA sequence: TGCGCCAGCAGCCCAAGGGACAGGGGAGGTGCAGATACGCAGTATTTT.

This clonotype was seen a few times. V is TRBV3-1 and J is TRBJ2-7; 10 positions agree with TRBD2. V trimming: 2 bases; J trimming: 4 bases; junction bases outside the gene matches: 5. The germline V gene encodes CDR1 LGHDT and CDR2 YNNKEL (reference sequence). The CDR3 loop spans 15 amino acids. The CDR3 sequence is CASSQSPSGGYEQYF. The CDR3, as DNA: TGTGCCAGCAGCCAATCGCCTAGCGGGGGTTACGAGCAGTACTTC.

In this sample, this clonotype turned up many times. One end of the junction does not line up with germline, which may come from a read error. The chain uses TRBV5-1 and TRBJ2-7; no reliable D call. CDR3 length: 14 residues. Germline assignment: CDR1 SGHRS and CDR2 YFSETQ. DNA of the CDR3: TGTGCCAGCAGCTCTGGGTTGAGCTCCTACGAGCAGTACTTC. This gives the protein CASSSGLSSYEQYF.

CDR3 loop: CASSPTTTGGEQYF. CDR3 coding DNA: TGCGCCAGCAGCCCAACCACGACAGGTGGCGAGCAGTACTTC. V gene TRBV5-1 combines with J gene TRBJ2-5; possibly TRBD1 for D (6 bases). The DNA end is a closer match to TRBJ2-7, so the J assignment may be wrong. The CDR3 contains 14 residues. The germline V gene encodes CDR1 SGHRS and CDR2 YFSETQ.

V usage is TRBV12-3 or TRBV12-4 and J usage is TRBJ2-5, with D hard to call. This CDR3 is built from 14 residues. V was trimmed by 1 base and J by 3 bases, leaving 9 bases between them. The CDR3 DNA reads as TGTGCCAGCAGTTTAGAGTCCCAGAAAGAGACCCAGTACTTC. Its translation is CASSLESQKETQYF.

The V and J genes are TRBV4-2 and TRBJ2-3; the D call may be TRBD1 or TRBD2 (6 bases each). Germline CDR1 reads LGHNA; CDR2 reads YNFKEQ. There are 17 residues in the CDR3. V lost 4 bases and J 4 bases, leaving 21 bases between the germline ends. CDR3: CASSPDGGPTTSDTQYF. CDR3 in DNA: TGTGCCAGCAGCCCAGACGGGGGCCCAACTACGTCAGATACGCAGTATTTT.